This T cell receptor (beta chain) was retrieved from a study of blood T cell repertoires in COVID-19. At the level of the study: The United States, Italy and Spain were the sources of the acute and convalescent COVID-19 samples. The cDNA or gDNA used as material had been derived from T cells, B-cell-depleted T cells, or PBMCs.

With 2 bases clipped from V and 9 bases from J, the junction kept 14 bases outside the gene matches. The germline gives CDR1 LGHDT, CDR2 YNNKEL (reference sequence). The CDR3 consists of 17 residues. How the authors handled the data: Cell counts per sample came from amplifying reference gene primers. Some clones are missing from TCRdb's copy, which holds only in-frame ones; the method was immunoSEQ multiplex PCR. For V, J and clone size, that table is used; D and trimming come from the DNA. The table has about 50,000 clones, 85% to 95% seen once. The sequenced material came from peripheral blood. This clonotype was obtained from an elderly woman with acute or convalescent COVID-19. The V and J genes are TRBV3-1 (or the pseudogene TRBV3-2) and TRBJ2-1; 9 nucleotides line up with TRBD2. In nucleotides, the CDR3 is TGTGCCAGCAGCCAATGGCGGGGGGCGGGAGGGCGAAGTGAGCAGTTCTTC. Its translation: CASSQWRGAGGRSEQFF.